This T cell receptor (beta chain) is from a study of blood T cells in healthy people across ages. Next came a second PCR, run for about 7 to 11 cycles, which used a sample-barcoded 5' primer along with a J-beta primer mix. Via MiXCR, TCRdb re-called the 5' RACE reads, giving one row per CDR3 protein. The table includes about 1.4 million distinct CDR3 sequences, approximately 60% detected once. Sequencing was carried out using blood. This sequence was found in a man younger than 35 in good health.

The CDR3 nucleotides read TGTGCCAGCAGTCACCGGGACCCGGACTACGAGCAGTACTTC. Translating gives CASSHRDPDYEQYF. The chain uses TRBV6-1 and TRBJ2-7; D assignment may be TRBD1 or TRBD2 (5 bases each). V lost 5 bases and J 3 bases, leaving 14 bases between the germline ends. CDR1 is MNHNS and CDR2 is SASEGT in the germline V gene. The CDR3 is made up of 14 amino acids.